The 32 T cell receptor beta chains below all came from one sample that was sequenced in a study of blood T cell repertoires in COVID-19. The method was immunoSEQ multiplex PCR; TCRdb's version includes in-frame clones alone and lacks a portion of them. The data show 75,000 to 100,000 clones, approximately 80% seen once. Sequencing input: peripheral blood. The receptor set was obtained from a woman of 80 years or more with acute or convalescent COVID-19.

As DNA, the CDR3 is TGTGCCAGCAGCAAGACAGGGGCGGATGAGCAGTTCTTC. This codes for CASSKTGADEQFF. V is TRBV7-9 and J is TRBJ2-1; 8 bases are a match to TRBD1. This CDR3 has 13 residues. V lost 5 bases and J lost 8; bases outside the gene matches: 5. Germline CDR1 reads SEHNR; CDR2 reads FQNEAQ (reference sequence).

This chain joins TRBV10-3 and TRBJ1-1; D not certain. Looked up from germline, CDR1 is ENHRY and CDR2 is SYGVKD. The V end lost 0 bases, the J end lost 5 bases, and 13 bases lay between the germline ends. The CDR3 length is 15 residues. The CDR3 reads CAISESRGRETEAFF. The DNA of the CDR3 is TGTGCCATCAGTGAGTCGCGAGGGCGGGAGACTGAAGCTTTCTTT.

The chain has TRBV21-1 and TRBJ2-2; the D segment call TRBD1 is taken from the table without a DNA check. TRBV21-1 is assigned pseudogene status. There are 16 residues in the CDR3. The CDR3 sequence: CASSKSVGANTGELFF. The CDR3 region has the DNA TGTGCCAGCAGCAAATCAGTAGGGGCGAACACCGGGGAGCTGTTTTTT.

The chain is built from TRBV7-2 and TRBJ2-5, with D possibly TRBD2 on 6 matching bases. The CDR3 spans 13 residues. The germline V gene encodes CDR1 SGHTA and CDR2 FQGNSA. V was shortened by 5 bases and J by 3 bases, with 10 bases between the two germline ends. CDR3 coding DNA: TGTGCCAGCAGCCCGGGACTTAAAGAGACCCAGTACTTC. It yields the protein CASSPGLKETQYF.

The chain links TRBV6-2 or TRBV6-3 to TRBJ1-1, with D unclear. V dropped 3 bases and J dropped 4 bases, with 9 bases sitting between them. The CDR3 is 13 amino acids. Germline assignment: CDR1 MNHEY and CDR2 SVGEGT. Here the CDR3 reads CASSYDQVTEAFF. As DNA, the CDR3 is TGTGCCAGCAGTTATGATCAGGTCACTGAAGCTTTCTTT.

The V and J genes are TRBV6-2 or TRBV6-3 and TRBJ2-7; 8 positions agree with TRBD2. V was clipped by 5 bases and J by 0 bases; unmatched bases: 6. CDR1 is MNHEY, CDR2 SVGEGT, per germline. The CDR3 loop spans 15 amino acids. The CDR3 DNA reads as TGTGCCAGCAGTCCGGGACTAGGGGGCTCCTACGAGCAGTACTTC. Its translation is CASSPGLGGSYEQYF.

This clone was seen only a few times. This rearrangement joins TRBV5-1 to TRBJ2-2; D might be TRBD2 (5 bases). This CDR3 has 15 amino acids. V was cut by 0 bases and J by 0 bases, with 6 bases left in between. Per germline, CDR1 SGHRS and CDR2 YFSETQ. The CDR3 nucleotides are TGCGCCAGCAGCTTGGACGGGGCGAACACCGGGGAGCTGTTTTTT. Its translation is CASSLDGANTGELFF.

The chain combines TRBV28 with TRBJ1-2, with D maybe TRBD1 (6 bases). V was clipped by 8 bases and J by 4 bases, with 20 bases between them. This CDR3 region has 15 residues. CDR1 MDHEN and CDR2 SYDVKM come from the germline V gene. The CDR3 region has the DNA TGTGCCAGCCTCCGATTACCGGGGGGCGCCTATGGCTACACCTTC. Translated: CASLRLPGGAYGYTF.

The genes are TRBV5-1 and TRBJ2-7; 7 positions agree with TRBD2. V gave up 5 bases and J gave up 0 bases; unmatched junction bases: 8. CDR3 length: 15 residues. The germline V gene encodes CDR1 SGHRS and CDR2 YFSETQ. CDR3 amino acids: CASSAGGSGSYEQYF. For the CDR3, the DNA is TGCGCCAGCAGTGCCGGCGGGAGTGGCTCCTACGAGCAGTACTTC.

The chain carries TRBV29-1 and TRBJ2-1; 10 nucleotides match TRBD2. CDR3 length equals 15 residues. Germline CDR1 is SQVTM and CDR2 is ANQGSEA. V lost 6 bases to trimming and J lost 2 bases; unmatched junction nucleotides: 7. CDR3 nucleotide sequence: TGCAGCGTCGGGGGTACTAGCGGGGCCTACAATGAGCAGTTCTTC. Its translation: CSVGGTSGAYNEQFF.

This clone was detected only a few times. The gene calls are TRBV5-4 and TRBJ2-7, with D possibly being TRBD2 (5 bases). The germline gives CDR1 SGHNT, CDR2 YYREEE (reference sequence). This CDR3 is built from 14 residues. Trimming shortened V by 4 bases and J by 1 base, and 12 bases separated the two germline ends. DNA of the CDR3: TGTGCCAGCAGCGGCCGGACTGATTCCTACGAGCAGTACTTC. Amino acids: CASSGRTDSYEQYF.

This clone has a handful of counts. This rearrangement joins TRBV24-1 to TRBJ2-5, with D perhaps matching TRBD2 (5 bases). The germline gives CDR1 KGHDR, CDR2 SFDVKD. The CDR3 has 16 amino acids. V was clipped by 1 base and J by 3 bases, with 14 bases between them. The CDR3 is CATSDFASGDKETQYF. In DNA form, the CDR3 reads TGTGCCACCAGTGATTTCGCAAGCGGCGACAAAGAGACCCAGTACTTC.

The V call is TRBV3-1 (or the pseudogene TRBV3-2), the J call TRBJ2-1; TRBD2 matches 7 bases. Germline V gene lookup returns CDR1 LGHDT and CDR2 YNNKEL (reference sequence). The trim removed 8 bases at V and 5 bases at J, leaving 12 bases unmatched. The CDR3 is 15 residues long. The CDR3 nucleotides are TGTGCCAGCTCAAACGGGGACTACCTAAACAATGAGCAGTTCTTC. Translation: CASSNGDYLNNEQFF.

This chain uses TRBV7-2 with TRBJ2-3, with TRBD1 as a possible D gene (6 bases). Germline CDR1 reads SGHTA; CDR2 reads FQGNSA. V shed 5 bases and J shed 0 bases, with 9 bases lying between them. The CDR3 has 14 amino acids. The CDR3 is CASSIGQSTDTQYF. The CDR3 nucleotides are TGTGCCAGCAGCATTGGACAGAGCACAGATACGCAGTATTTT.

The V and J genes are TRBV5-1 and TRBJ2-2, with 11 bases that match TRBD2. Germline trimming cut 3 bases from V and 0 bases from J; bases unmatched to any gene: 7. This CDR3 has 18 amino acids. The V gene's germline CDR1 is SGHRS and CDR2 YFSETQ. The CDR3 bases are TGCGCCAGCAGCTCACTATCTAGCGGGGGGACGAACACCGGGGAGCTGTTTTTT. Translated: CASSSLSSGGTNTGELFF. Full variable domain (rest looked up from reference TRBV5-1 and TRBJ2-2): KAGVTQTPRYLIKTRGQQVTLSCSPISGHRSVSWYQQTPGQGLQFLFEYFSETQRNKGNFPGRFSGRQFSNSRSEMNVSTLELGDSALYLCASSSLSSGGTNTGELFFGEGSRLTVL.

The rearrangement uses TRBV2 and TRBJ1-1, with D uncertain. This CDR3 has 14 amino acids. V lost 2 bases, J lost 4 bases, and 11 bases lay in between. Per the germline V gene, CDR1 is SNHLY and CDR2 is FYNNEI. Written as DNA, the CDR3 is TGTGCCAGCAGTGAATCCCGCCGGGGCACTGAAGCTTTCTTT. Its protein is CASSESRRGTEAFF.

CDR3 nucleotides: TGCGCCAGCAGCCTAGACAGTGGGGCAGATACGCAGTATTTT. As protein: CASSLDSGADTQYF. This chain links TRBV5-1 with TRBJ2-3; possible D gene TRBD1, 5 bases. Germline lookup yields CDR1 SGHRS and CDR2 YFSETQ. The CDR3 has 14 amino acids. Trimming removed 4 bases from V and 4 bases from J, with 13 bases in between.

In this sample, this clone turned up once. The genes are TRBV5-1 and TRBJ1-1, with 9 positions matching TRBD1. The V and J ends lost 0 bases and 5 bases, in that order; junction bases with no gene match: 8. Germline values: CDR1 SGHRS, CDR2 YFSETQ. The CDR3 totals 16 residues. CDR3 nucleotide sequence: TGCGCCAGCAGCTTGGCGTACAGGGGGCGTTCAACTGAAGCTTTCTTT. It is translated as CASSLAYRGRSTEAFF.

This chain connects TRBV6-2 or TRBV6-3 to TRBJ2-4; 9 bases line up with TRBD1. Germline loops: CDR1 MNHEY, CDR2 SVGEGT. V lost 5 bases and J lost 3; bases outside the gene matches: 23. This CDR3 is built from 21 residues. The CDR3 sequence is CASSHNPWGDRETLDKNIQYF. The CDR3 bases are TGTGCCAGCAGTCATAACCCCTGGGGGGACAGGGAGACTTTAGACAAAAACATTCAGTACTTC.

This chain uses TRBV28 with TRBJ1-1; D unclear. Germline lookup yields CDR1 MDHEN and CDR2 SYDVKM. This CDR3 region has 15 residues. Trimming cost V 7 bases and J 1 base, with 16 bases left between them. The CDR3 loop is CASTRSGRQNTEAFF. The DNA for the CDR3 is TGTGCCAGCACCCGGAGCGGACGCCAGAACACTGAAGCTTTCTTT.

The chain joins TRBV25-1 to TRBJ1-2; a possible D gene is TRBD1 (6 bases). The CDR3 is made up of 13 amino acids. The V gene lost 7 bases and the J gene lost 4 bases, with 13 bases spanning the gap. Germline values: CDR1 MGHDK, CDR2 SYGVNS. This chain's CDR3 is CASTDSNTYGYTF. The DNA for the CDR3 is TGTGCCAGCACGGACAGTAATACCTATGGCTACACCTTC.

The rearrangement links TRBV29-1 to TRBJ1-2, with a tentative D call TRBD1 (6 bases). Germline lookup yields CDR1 SQVTM and CDR2 ANQGSEA. This CDR3 spans 13 amino acids. Between the trimmed V and J ends, which lost 0 bases and 4 bases, there was a span of 9 bases. DNA of the CDR3: TGCAGCGTTGAAGAACAGGACAGCTATGGCTACACCTTC. The encoded protein is CSVEEQDSYGYTF.

This CDR3 reads CAWSKSGTGGIEQYF. The CDR3 DNA follows: TGTGCCTGGTCTAAGTCCGGGACAGGGGGCATCGAGCAGTACTTC. The J gene is TRBJ2-7, the V gene TRBV30; 12 nucleotides match TRBD1. CDR3 length: 15 amino acids. Germline V gene sequence: CDR1 GTSNPN, CDR2 SVGIG (reference sequence). J gave up 6 bases and V 5 bases, and 11 bases lay outside the gene matches.

The chain is built from TRBV19 and TRBJ1-4, with D perhaps TRBD1 (5 bases). CDR3 length equals 12 residues. Germline CDR1 is LNHDA and CDR2 is SQIVND (reference sequence). V lost 5 bases to trimming and J lost 8 bases, with 9 bases between them. CDR3 in DNA: TGTGCCAGTAGTTCGGGGGGGGAAAAACTGTTTTTT. It is translated as CASSSGGEKLFF.

This clone appeared a few times. A read error may be the cause here, since a much bigger clone is one base away. Within the sample, other DNA sequences also encode this same CDR3. The chain is built from TRBV28 and TRBJ1-5; a possible D gene is TRBD1 (5 bases). CDR3 length: 14 amino acids. Between the trimmed V and J ends, which lost 6 bases and 1 base, there was a span of 10 bases. Per the germline V gene, CDR1 is MDHEN and CDR2 is SYDVKM. The CDR3: CASSPGGSNQPQHF. The CDR3 nucleotides read TGTGCCAGCAGCCCCGGGGGGAGCAATCAGCCCCAGCATTTT. Drawing the rest from reference TRBV28 and TRBJ1-5, the complete variable domain is DVKVTQSSRYLVKRTGEKVFLECVQDMDHENMFWYRQDPGLGLRLIYFSYDVKMKEKGDIPEGYSVSREKKERFSLILESASTNQTSMYLCASSPGGSNQPQHFGDGTRLSIL.

This clone was recorded once. This chain connects TRBV11-3 to TRBJ2-7; 9 nucleotides match TRBD1. CDR1 and CDR2 (germline): SGHNT, YENEEA. The ends lost 8 bases at V and 5 bases at J; junction bases unmatched: 10. The CDR3 length is 14 residues. CDR3 region: CASGFGQGNDEQYF. The CDR3 DNA reads TGTGCCAGCGGATTCGGACAGGGGAATGACGAGCAGTACTTC.

The genes are TRBV7-2 and TRBJ1-1; 8 bases match TRBD1. CDR1 and CDR2 from the germline V gene are SGHTA and FQGNSA. This CDR3 has 17 residues. Losses at the gene ends were 6 bases for V and 3 bases for J; bases not matched to a gene: 15. The CDR3 DNA follows: TGTGCCAGCAGTTTGAGAGGGCAGGGGGCTTGGCACACTGAAGCTTTCTTT. The encoded protein is CASSLRGQGAWHTEAFF.

The CDR3 here is CGGGNMNTEAFF. The CDR3 DNA reads as TGCGGGGGGGGGAACATGAACACTGAAGCTTTCTTT. J is TRBJ1-1 and V is TRBV29-1, with D tentatively TRBD1 (5 bases). CDR3 length: 12 residues. Germline loops: CDR1 SQVTM, CDR2 ANQGSEA.

This clone was observed at least ten times. The chain joins TRBV14 to TRBJ2-1; D is ambiguous. CDR1 and CDR2 (germline): SGHDN, FVKESK. V shed 3 bases and J shed 0 bases, with 9 bases lying between them. This CDR3 has 15 amino acids. For the CDR3, the DNA is TGTGCCAGCAGCCAGTACAGCTCCTCCTACAATGAGCAGTTCTTC. Amino acids: CASSQYSSSYNEQFF.

The rearrangement joins TRBV4-2 to TRBJ2-2, with a tentative D call TRBD1 (5 bases). This CDR3 spans 17 amino acids. CDR1 LGHNA and CDR2 YNFKEQ come from the germline V gene. V shed 3 bases and J shed 7 bases, with 21 bases lying between them. The CDR3 protein is CASSHIIQERVGGELFF. The CDR3 nucleotides are TGTGCCAGCAGCCATATAATACAGGAAAGGGTCGGCGGGGAGCTGTTTTTT.

This clone appeared a few times. V usage is TRBV6-1 and J usage is TRBJ1-2; D is perhaps TRBD1 (5 bases). V was trimmed by 3 bases and J by 8 bases, leaving 13 bases between them. Germline V gene sequence: CDR1 MNHNS, CDR2 SASEGT. CDR3 length: 13 amino acids. CDR3 amino acids: CASSEAQGSGYTF. In DNA form, the CDR3 reads TGTGCCAGCAGTGAGGCGCAGGGAAGCGGCTACACCTTC.

V usage is TRBV9 and J usage is TRBJ1-1; D is perhaps TRBD1 (5 bases). V lost 0 bases to trimming and J lost 8 bases, with 11 bases between them. Germline assignment: CDR1 SGDLS and CDR2 YYNGEE. CDR3 length equals 13 residues. Here the CDR3 DNA reads TGTGCCAGCAGCGTAGCGGTGAGGACAGAAGCTTTCTTT. Translation gives CASSVAVRTEAFF.